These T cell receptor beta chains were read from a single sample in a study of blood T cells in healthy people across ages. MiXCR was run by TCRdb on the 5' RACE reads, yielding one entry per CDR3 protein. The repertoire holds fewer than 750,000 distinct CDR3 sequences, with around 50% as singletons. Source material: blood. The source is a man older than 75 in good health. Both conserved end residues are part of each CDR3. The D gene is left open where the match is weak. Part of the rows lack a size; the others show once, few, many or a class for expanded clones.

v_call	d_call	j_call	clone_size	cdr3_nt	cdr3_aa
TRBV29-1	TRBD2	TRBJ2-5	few	TGCAGCGTTGAAAGCGGGGCAGAGACCCAGTACTTC	CSVESGAETQYF
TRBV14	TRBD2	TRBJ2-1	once	TGTGCCAGCAGCCAAGAGCGAGGCGGGAGATCCTACAATGAGCAGTTCTTC	CASSQERGGRSYNEQFF
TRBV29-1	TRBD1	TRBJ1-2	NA	TGCAGCGTTGAACGGACAGGGCTTGGCTACACCTTC	CSVERTGLGYTF
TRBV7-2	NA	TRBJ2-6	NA	TGTGCCAGCAGCTTCACGAGCTCTGGGGCCAACGTCCTGACTTTC	CASSFTSSGANVLTF
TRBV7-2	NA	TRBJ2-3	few	TGTGCCAGCGGCCCGGGAGTGGCCGCAGATACGCAGTATTTT	CASGPGVAADTQYF
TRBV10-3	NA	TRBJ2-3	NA	TGTGCCATCAGTATACGGGGCCCAGATACGCAGTATTTT	CAISIRGPDTQYF
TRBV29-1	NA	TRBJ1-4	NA	TGCAGCGTTGAAGGCCCCGGCGCAACTAATGAAAAACTGTTTTTT	CSVEGPGATNEKLFF
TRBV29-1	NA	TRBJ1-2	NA	TGCAGCGTTGAAGAACCGAGCTATGGCTACACCTTC	CSVEEPSYGYTF
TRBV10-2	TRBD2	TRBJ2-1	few	TGCGCCAGCAGTTCGACTAGCGGGGGCCACAATGAGCAGTTCTTC	CASSSTSGGHNEQFF
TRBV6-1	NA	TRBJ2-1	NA	TGTGCCAGCGAGGGTTATCCCTACAATGAGCAGTTCTTC	CASEGYPYNEQFF
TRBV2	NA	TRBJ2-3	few	TGTGCCAGCAGCGGGGTTACTAGGGGGACAGATACGCAGTATTTT	CASSGVTRGTDTQYF
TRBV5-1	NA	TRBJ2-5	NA	TGCGCCAGCAGCTTTCCGGACCTCCAAGAGACCCAGTACTTC	CASSFPDLQETQYF
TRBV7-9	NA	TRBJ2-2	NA	TGTGCCAGCAGTAATACCGGGATCAGTACCGGGGAGCTGTTTTTT	CASSNTGISTGELFF
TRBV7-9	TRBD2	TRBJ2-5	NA	TGTGCCAGCAGCCCCGGGACTAGCCGCAACAATGAGCAGTACTTC	CASSPGTSRNNEQYF
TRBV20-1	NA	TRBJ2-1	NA	TGCAGTGCTAGGGGTCAGGGGGGACTGGAGGAGACCCAGTTCTTC	CSARGQGGLEETQFF
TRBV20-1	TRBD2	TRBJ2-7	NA	TGCAGTGCCCGGACTAGCGCCCCGAGGGAGAGGATCTACGAGCAGTACTTC	CSARTSAPRERIYEQYF
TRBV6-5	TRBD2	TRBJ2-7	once	TGTGCCAGCAGTTACCGCACTAGCGGGGGGGCCTCCTACGAGCAGTACTTC	CASSYRTSGGASYEQYF
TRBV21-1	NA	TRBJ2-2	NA	TGTGCCAGCAGAAAATGCCCCGTGCCCGGACTAGCGGATACCGGGGAGCTGTTTTTC	CASRKCPVPGLADTGELFF
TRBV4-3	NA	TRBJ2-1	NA	TGCGCCAGCAGCCAAGCAGTGTTCAATGAGCAGTTCTTC	CASSQAVFNEQFF
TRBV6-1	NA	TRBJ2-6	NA	TGTGCCAGCAGTGAAAAAGCCTCTGGGGCCAACGTCCTGACTTTC	CASSEKASGANVLTF
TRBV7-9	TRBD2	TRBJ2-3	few	TGTGCCAGCAGCTTAACGACTAGCGGGGGGACATACCTCACAGATACGCAGTATTTT	CASSLTTSGGTYLTDTQYF
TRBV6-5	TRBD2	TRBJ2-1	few	TGTGCCAGCAGTTCCCGACTAGCGGGAGAGCAGTTCTTC	CASSSRLAGEQFF
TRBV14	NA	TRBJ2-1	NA	TGTGCCAGCAGCCAAGAGGCTGGTGGCAGACGGGTGCAGTTCTTC	CASSQEAGGRRVQFF
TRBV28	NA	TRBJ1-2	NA	TGTGCCAGCAGTTTAGTGACCCGAACCTATGGCTACACCTTC	CASSLVTRTYGYTF
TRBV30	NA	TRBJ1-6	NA	TGTGTCTGGAGTGTCTTTGGCAGCCTTAATTCACCCCTCCACTTT	CVWSVFGSLNSPLHF
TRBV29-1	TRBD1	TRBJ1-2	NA	TGCAGCGGTACCCTAGACAGGGATGGCTACACCTTC	CSGTLDRDGYTF
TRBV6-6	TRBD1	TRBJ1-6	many	TGTGCCAGCAGTTACTCCACAGGGGATTCACCCCTCCACTTT	CASSYSTGDSPLHF
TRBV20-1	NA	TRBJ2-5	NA	TGCAGTGCTACGGGGGCGCTAGGACAAGAGACCCAGTACTTC	CSATGALGQETQYF
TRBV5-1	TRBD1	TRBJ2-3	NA	TGCGCCAGCAGCCTGACAGGGGTGTATGCAGATACGCAGTATTTT	CASSLTGVYADTQYF
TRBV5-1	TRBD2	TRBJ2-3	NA	TGCGCCAGCAGAACTAGCGGGGGGGGCACAGATACGCAGTATTTT	CASRTSGGGTDTQYF
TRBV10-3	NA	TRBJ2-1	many	TGTGCCATCAGTGAGTCCTATGAGCAGTTCTTC	CAISESYEQFF
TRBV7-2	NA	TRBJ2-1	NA	TGTGCCAGCAGCTTAGAGGGGGGGGGAACCTACAATGAGCAGTTCTTC	CASSLEGGGTYNEQFF
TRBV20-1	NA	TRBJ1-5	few	TGCAGTGCAAATCAGCCCCAGCATTTT	CSANQPQHF
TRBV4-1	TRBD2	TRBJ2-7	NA	TGCGCCAGCAGCCCGACAGAGACTAGCGGGGGGGTTGTGCAGTACTTC	CASSPTETSGGVVQYF
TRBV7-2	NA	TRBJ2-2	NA	TGTGCCAGCAGCCCATCAGGAGGTGGGAGTTTGACCGGGGAGCTGTTTTTT	CASSPSGGGSLTGELFF
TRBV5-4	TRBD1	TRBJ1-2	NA	TGTGCCAGCAGCTCCCGACAGGGCTATGGCTACACCTTC	CASSSRQGYGYTF
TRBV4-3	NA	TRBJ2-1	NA	TGCGCCAGCAGCCAAGGGGTAGGTAGCGAGCCCCAGCATGAGCAGTTCTTC	CASSQGVGSEPQHEQFF
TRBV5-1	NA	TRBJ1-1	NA	TGCGCCAGCAAACAAGGGAACACTGAAGCTTTCTTT	CASKQGNTEAFF
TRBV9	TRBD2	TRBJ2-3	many	TGTGCCAGCAGCGTAAGGCTCGGGGGGGAGTTGGATACGCAGTATTTT	CASSVRLGGELDTQYF
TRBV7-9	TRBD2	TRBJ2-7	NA	TGTGCCAGCGGGGGGAGGGCGAGTGGCGAGCAGTACTTC	CASGGRASGEQYF
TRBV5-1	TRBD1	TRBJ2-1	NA	TGCGCCAGCAGCTGGGGACAGGGAGGGAACAATGAGCAGTTCTTC	CASSWGQGGNNEQFF
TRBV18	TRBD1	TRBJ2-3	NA	TGTGCCAGCTCACCTGTGGACAGGGCGATTGATACGCAGTATTTT	CASSPVDRAIDTQYF
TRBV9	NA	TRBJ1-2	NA	TGTGCCAGCAGCGTATCCTCAGGGACTGGCTACACCTTC	CASSVSSGTGYTF
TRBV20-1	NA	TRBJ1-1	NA	TGCAGTGCTTTTATCACAGGGAGGGGAGCTTTCTTT	CSAFITGRGAFF
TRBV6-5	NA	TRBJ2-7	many	TGTGCCAGCAGACCCACCTTTAGTAGCTACGAGCAGTACTTC	CASRPTFSSYEQYF
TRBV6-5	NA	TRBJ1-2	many	TGTGCCAGCAGTTACGGGGGAAACTATGGCTACACCTTC	CASSYGGNYGYTF
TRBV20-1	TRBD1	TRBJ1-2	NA	TGCAGTGCTAGAGATGGATTTAGGGCAGGGGGGTATGGCTACACCTTC	CSARDGFRAGGYGYTF
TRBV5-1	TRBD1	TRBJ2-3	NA	TGCGCCAGCAGACCGGACAGGGTACGCACAGATACGCAGTATTTT	CASRPDRVRTDTQYF
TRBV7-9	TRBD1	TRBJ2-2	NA	TGTGCCAGCAGCCTCCGGACAGGGGGTCCCGGGGAGTTGTTTTTT	CASSLRTGGPGELFF
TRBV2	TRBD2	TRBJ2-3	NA	TGTGCCAGCAGTGTCGGCGGGAGGATCCCAGATACGCAGTATTTT	CASSVGGRIPDTQYF
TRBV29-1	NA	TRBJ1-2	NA	TGCAGCAGGTGGGGGCCGAATGGCTACACCTTC	CSRWGPNGYTF
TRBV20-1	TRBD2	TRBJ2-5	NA	TGCAGTGCTATAGAACTAGCGGGAGCGCAAGAGACCCAGTACTTC	CSAIELAGAQETQYF
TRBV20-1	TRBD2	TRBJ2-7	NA	TGCAGTGCCCCACTAGCGGGGGCATCCTACGAGCAGTACTTC	CSAPLAGASYEQYF
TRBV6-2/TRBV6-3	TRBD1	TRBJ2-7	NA	TGTGCCAGCCAACGAGACAGGGCGATTTACGAGCAGTACTTC	CASQRDRAIYEQYF
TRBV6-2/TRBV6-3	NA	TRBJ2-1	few	TGTGCCAGCAGTTACTCGGGGGGGGCCAATGAGCAGTTCTTC	CASSYSGGANEQFF
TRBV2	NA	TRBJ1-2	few	TGTGCCAGCCGCCGGCTGGGCGAAGCTAACTATGGCTACACCTTC	CASRRLGEANYGYTF
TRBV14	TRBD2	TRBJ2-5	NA	TGTGCCAGCAGCCACCCTTCTCCGGGAGGTTGGGAGACCCAGTACTTC	CASSHPSPGGWETQYF
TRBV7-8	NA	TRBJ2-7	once	TGTGCCAGCAGCCTCAGCGCAATCTCTAGCTCCTACGAGCAGTACTTC	CASSLSAISSSYEQYF
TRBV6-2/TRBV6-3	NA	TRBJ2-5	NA	TGTGCCAGCAGCCGGACCCCCGCGGAGACCCAGTACTTC	CASSRTPAETQYF